This entry lists 9 T cell receptor beta chains sequenced from one sample in a study of identical twins. TCRdb itself ran the 5' RACE reads through MiXCR, one entry per CDR3 protein. Here the sample spans nearly 200,000 distinct CDR3 sequences, approximately 15% being singletons. These same data were also listed under a study on T cells expressing NK-cell markers.

The sequenced material came from CD8+ T cells sorted from blood. The origin of the receptors is a woman aged 18-35 years in good health.

This clonotype was seen a handful of times. The J gene is TRBJ1-3, the V gene TRBV2; possibly TRBD1 for D (6 bases). There are 12 residues in the CDR3. Germline V gives CDR1 SNHLY, CDR2 FYNNEI. The V and J ends lost 7 bases and 4 bases respectively, with 8 bases between them. CDR3 sequence: CASTGTGNTIYF. CDR3 coding DNA: TGTGCCAGCACCGGGACAGGAAACACCATATATTTT. Looking up the rest from reference TRBV2 and TRBJ1-3 gives the full variable domain: EPEVTQTPSHQVTQMGQEVILRCVPISNHLYFYWYRQILGQKVEFLVSFYNNEISEKSEIFDDQFSVERPDGSNFTLKIRSTKLEDSAMYFCASTGTGNTIYFGEGSWLTVV.

This clonotype was seen a handful of times. The chain joins TRBV6-5 to TRBJ2-1; D remains unclear. Germline-derived CDR1 and CDR2 are MNHEY and SVGAGI. V gave up 2 bases and J gave up 7 bases, with 6 bases separating them. The CDR3 contains 12 residues. This chain's CDR3 is CASSYGWNEQFF. CDR3 coding DNA: TGTGCCAGCAGTTACGGGTGGAATGAGCAGTTCTTC.

This chain joins TRBV4-1 and TRBJ2-2; D might be TRBD1 or TRBD2, each matching 6 bases. Trimming took off 1 base at V and 1 base at J, with 13 bases between the two ends. CDR3 size: 17 residues. Per the germline V gene, CDR1 is MGHRA and CDR2 is YSYEKL. The CDR3 DNA reads as TGCGCCAGCAGCCAAGTGAAGGGGGGAGGGAACACCGGGGAGCTGTTTTTT. It yields the protein CASSQVKGGGNTGELFF.

Here the CDR3 reads CASTRTGGDYEQYF. The CDR3 DNA sequence: TGCGCCAGCACCCGGACAGGGGGAGACTACGAGCAGTACTTC. This chain links TRBV10-2 with TRBJ2-7; the match to TRBD1 covers 10 bases. V was pared by 7 bases and J by 3 bases, with 6 bases of the junction left unmatched. The V gene's germline CDR1 is WSHSY and CDR2 SAAADI. This CDR3 contains 14 residues.

This clonotype turned up a few times. This chain links TRBV3-1 with TRBJ2-7, with TRBD1 as a possible D gene (6 bases). The V gene lost 0 bases and the J gene lost 3 bases, with 9 bases spanning the gap. Germline V gene lookup returns CDR1 LGHDT and CDR2 YNNKEL (reference sequence). The CDR3 has 14 residues. The CDR3 nucleotides are TGTGCCAGCAGCCAAGAGTGGGACAACTACGAGCAGTACTTC. Translated: CASSQEWDNYEQYF.

This chain uses TRBV19 with TRBJ2-7; D tentatively reads TRBD1 or TRBD2 (5 bases each). CDR3 length: 13 residues. The V end was cut by 3 bases, the J end by 0 bases, with 6 bases between. Per germline, CDR1 LNHDA and CDR2 SQIVND (reference sequence). This CDR3 reads CASSMGVSYEQYF. The CDR3 DNA follows: TGTGCCAGTAGTATGGGGGTCTCCTACGAGCAGTACTTC. The full variable domain, in which reference TRBV19 and TRBJ2-7 provide the parts outside the CDR3, is DGGITQSPKYLFRKEGQNVTLSCEQNLNHDAMYWYRQDPGQGLRLIYYSQIVNDFQKGDIAEGYSVSREKKESFPLTVTSAQKNPTAFYLCASSMGVSYEQYFGPGTRLTVT.

This clonotype was seen more than once but under ten times. Written as DNA, the CDR3 is TGTGCCTTACAGGGCAACACAGATACGCAGTATTTT. Residues: CALQGNTDTQYF. The V and J genes are TRBV7-9 and TRBJ2-3; D possibly corresponds to TRBD1 (6 bases). The CDR3 has 12 residues. V lost 11 bases to trimming and J lost 2 bases, with 11 bases between them. Germline lookup yields CDR1 SEHNR and CDR2 FQNEAQ (reference sequence).

V is TRBV6-1 and J is TRBJ2-1, with 10 positions matching TRBD2. Germline V gene lookup returns CDR1 MNHNS and CDR2 SASEGT. The CDR3 spans 14 residues. With 6 bases clipped from V and 7 bases from J, the junction kept 6 bases outside the gene matches. In DNA, the CDR3 is TGTGCCAGCAGACTGCCGGGACTAGCGAATGAGCAGTTCTTC. It specifies CASRLPGLANEQFF.

The rearrangement links TRBV4-1 to TRBJ1-1, with 8 bases identical to TRBD1. Germline assignment: CDR1 MGHRA and CDR2 YSYEKL. V trimming: 3 bases; J trimming: 4 bases; junction bases outside the gene matches: 4. The CDR3 contains 14 residues. The CDR3 DNA is TGCGCCAGCAGCCAGCAGGGGGCACGCACTGAAGCTTTCTTT. Protein product: CASSQQGARTEAFF.